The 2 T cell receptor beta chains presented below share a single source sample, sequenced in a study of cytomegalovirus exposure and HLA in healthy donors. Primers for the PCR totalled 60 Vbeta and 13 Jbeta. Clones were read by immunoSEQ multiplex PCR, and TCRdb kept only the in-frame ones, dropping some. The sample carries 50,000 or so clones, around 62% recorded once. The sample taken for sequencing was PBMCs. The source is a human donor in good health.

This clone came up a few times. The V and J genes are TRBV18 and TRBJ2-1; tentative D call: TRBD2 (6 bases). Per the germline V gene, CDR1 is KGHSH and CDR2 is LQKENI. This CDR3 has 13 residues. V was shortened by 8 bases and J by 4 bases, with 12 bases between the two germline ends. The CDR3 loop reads CASRSGRYNEQFF. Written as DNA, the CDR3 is TGTGCCAGCCGTAGCGGCAGGTACAATGAGCAGTTCTTC.

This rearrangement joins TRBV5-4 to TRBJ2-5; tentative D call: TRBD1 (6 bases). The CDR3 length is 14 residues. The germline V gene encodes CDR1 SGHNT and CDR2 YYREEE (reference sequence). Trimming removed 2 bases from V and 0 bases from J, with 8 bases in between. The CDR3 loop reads CASSFRDNQETQYF. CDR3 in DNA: TGTGCCAGCAGCTTCCGGGACAACCAAGAGACCCAGTACTTC.